A selection of T cell receptor beta chains follows, all from one sample in a study of blood T cell repertoires in COVID-19. TCRdb keeps only in-frame clones here, not all; method: immunoSEQ multiplex PCR. The sample lists 60,000 to 75,000 clones, 85% to 90% occurring once. The sequenced sample was peripheral blood. These TCRs come from a woman older than 75 with active or convalescent COVID-19. Each CDR3 is given with its conserved first and last residue. The D gene is left open where the match is weak.

TRBV9	TRBJ2-3	.	CASSVALTSGTGDTQYF	TGTGCCAGCAGCGTAGCACTCACTAGCGGGACAGGGGATACGCAGTATTTT
TRBV4-3	TRBJ1-1	.	CASSQDSTGVTEAFF	TGCGCCAGCAGCCAAGATAGCACGGGGGTCACTGAAGCTTTCTTT
TRBV5-1	TRBJ2-7	TRBD1	CASSFGQGSLASYEQYF	TGCGCCAGCAGCTTCGGACAGGGAAGTTTAGCGTCCTACGAGCAGTACTTC
TRBV19	TRBJ2-7	TRBD1	CASRDREISYEQYF	TGTGCCAGTAGGGACAGGGAGATTTCCTACGAGCAGTACTTC
TRBV24-1	TRBJ1-5	.	CATSGQSYQPQHF	TGTGCCACCTCCGGACAATCTTATCAGCCCCAGCATTTT
TRBV9	TRBJ2-6	.	CASSGEASTGITGANVLTF	TGTGCCAGCAGCGGAGAGGCATCAACAGGTATCACTGGGGCCAACGTCCTGACTTTC
TRBV3-1/TRBV3-2	TRBJ2-4	TRBD2	CASSDGGTNIQYF	TGTGCCAGCAGCGACGGGGGGACAAACATTCAGTACTTC
TRBV7-9	TRBJ2-1	.	CASSFPGVNEQFF	TGTGCCAGCAGCTTCCCAGGGGTCAATGAGCAGTTCTTC
TRBV25-1	TRBJ1-1	.	CASSRVETEAFF	TGTGCCAGCAGCCGGGTCGAGACTGAAGCTTTCTTT
TRBV4-1	TRBJ1-2	.	CASSQNSRDPLYGYTF	TGCGCCAGCAGCCAAAATTCGAGGGATCCCCTCTATGGCTACACCTTC
TRBV24-1	TRBJ1-3	.	CATRRREKASGNTIYF	TGTGCCACCAGACGAAGAGAGAAAGCCTCTGGAAACACCATATATTTT